What follows are 9 T cell receptor beta chains derived from one specimen sequenced in a study of blood T cells in healthy people across ages. For the second PCR, which ran for about 6 to 12 cycles, a sample-barcoded 5' primer and a J-beta primer mix were used. MiXCR, run by TCRdb on the 5' RACE reads, gives a single entry per CDR3 protein. The sample holds 1,500,000 or so distinct CDR3 sequences; approximately 39% are singletons and the top ten take over 3.5%. The specimen sequenced was blood. The receptor set was obtained from a young woman in good health.

J is TRBJ2-1 and V is TRBV15; 7 positions match TRBD2. With 7 bases clipped from V and 6 bases from J, the junction kept 15 bases outside the gene matches. Germline loops: CDR1 LNHNV, CDR2 YYDKDF (reference sequence). This CDR3 comprises 16 residues. CDR3 sequence reads: CATTLNLGGVRNEQFF. The CDR3 DNA is TGTGCCACCACACTGAACTTGGGGGGGGTCCGCAATGAGCAGTTCTTC.

The rearrangement uses TRBV28 and TRBJ1-2; D ambiguous. Trimming took 5 bases from V and 4 from J, leaving 14 bases between them. The CDR3 spans 14 residues. Germline CDR1 reads MDHEN; CDR2 reads SYDVKM. This CDR3 reads CASSADGRRYGYTF. In DNA, the CDR3 is TGTGCCAGCAGTGCGGACGGGCGCCGCTATGGCTACACCTTC.

J is TRBJ2-7 and V is TRBV7-9; TRBD2 is a possible D gene (6 bases). This CDR3 is 15 amino acids long. Trimming removed 5 bases from V and 0 bases from J, with 14 bases in between. Germline-derived CDR1 and CDR2 are SEHNR and FQNEAQ (reference sequence). The CDR3 region is CASSARDSGSYEQYF. The CDR3 coding sequence is TGTGCCAGCAGCGCCCGGGACTCTGGCTCCTACGAGCAGTACTTC.

The V gene is TRBV14, the J gene TRBJ2-5, with 7 nucleotides matching TRBD1. The DNA end favors TRBJ2-7, so the J call may be wrong. The germline V gene has CDR1 SGHDN and CDR2 FVKESK. The CDR3 consists of 16 residues. The CDR3 here is CASSQDFAQGVYEQYF. The CDR3 nucleotides read TGTGCCAGCAGCCAAGATTTTGCGCAGGGGGTCTACGAGCAGTACTTC.

This clonotype showed up just a few times. This sequence joins TRBV20-1 and TRBJ2-3; 13 nucleotides match TRBD2. The V gene end was trimmed by 3 bases and the J gene end by 7 bases; junction bases not matched to a gene: 7. CDR1 and CDR2 (germline): DFQATT, SNEGSKA (reference sequence). This CDR3 spans 15 amino acids. CDR3 protein: CSARPLAGGINTQYF. The DNA for the CDR3 is TGCAGTGCTAGGCCACTAGCGGGAGGGATCAATACGCAGTATTTT.

J is TRBJ1-6 and V is TRBV5-1; D unclear. CDR3 length: 14 amino acids. The germline V and J ends were trimmed by 2 bases and 8 bases, with 11 bases remaining between them. In germline, CDR1 is SGHRS, CDR2 YFSETQ. The CDR3 DNA sequence: TGCGCCAGCAGCTTAGCGGTGCAGGATTCACCCCTCCACTTT. Amino acid sequence: CASSLAVQDSPLHF.

This clonotype was seen only once. The J gene is TRBJ2-5, the V gene TRBV10-3; TRBD2 aligns across 8 bases. Germline loops: CDR1 ENHRY, CDR2 SYGVKD. CDR3 length equals 15 residues. Trimming took 4 bases from V and 3 from J; bases not matched to a gene: 7. CDR3 region: CAISGVAGSKETQYF. CDR3 coding DNA: TGTGCCATCAGTGGGGTAGCGGGGTCCAAAGAGACCCAGTACTTC.

The V call is TRBV13, the J call TRBJ2-7; D is ambiguous. CDR3 length: 14 residues. V was trimmed by 5 bases and J by 4 bases, leaving 15 bases between them. CDR1 and CDR2 (germline): PRHDT, FYEKMQ (reference sequence). The CDR3 coding sequence is TGTGCCAGCAGCCCCCGGAGAGCTAGTTACGAGCAGTACTTC. Protein: CASSPRRASYEQYF.

This clonotype was picked up a small number of times. The V gene is TRBV3-1, the J gene TRBJ2-5; D remains unclear. Germline CDR1 is LGHDT and CDR2 is YNNKEL (reference sequence). The CDR3 runs 12 residues. V was clipped by 2 bases and J by 4 bases, with 5 bases between them. The CDR3 DNA reads as TGTGCCAGCAGCCAATGGGGAGAGACCCAGTACTTC. It codes for CASSQWGETQYF.